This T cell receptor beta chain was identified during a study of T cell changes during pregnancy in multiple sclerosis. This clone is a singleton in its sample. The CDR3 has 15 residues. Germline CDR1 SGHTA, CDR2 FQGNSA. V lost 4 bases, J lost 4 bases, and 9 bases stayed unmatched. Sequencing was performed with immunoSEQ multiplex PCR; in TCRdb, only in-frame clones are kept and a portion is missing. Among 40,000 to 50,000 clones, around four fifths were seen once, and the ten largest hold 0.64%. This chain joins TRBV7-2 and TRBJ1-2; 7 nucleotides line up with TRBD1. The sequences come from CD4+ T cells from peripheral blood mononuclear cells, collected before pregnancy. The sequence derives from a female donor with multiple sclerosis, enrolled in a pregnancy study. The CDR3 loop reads CASSSQTGWVYGYTF. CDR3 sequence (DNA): TGTGCCAGCAGCTCCCAGACAGGGTGGGTCTATGGCTACACCTTC.